This record concerns one T cell receptor beta chain sequence. V gave up 3 bases and J gave up 4 bases, with 17 bases separating them. CDR1 is MGHRA and CDR2 is YSYEKL in the germline V gene. The CDR3 loop spans 16 amino acids. This specimen belongs to a study of blood T cell repertoires in COVID-19. Study context: Italy, Spain and the United States were the sources of the convalescent and acute COVID-19 samples. PBMCs, B-cell-depleted T cells, or T cells provided the cDNA or gDNA that made up the material.

Measured with immunoSEQ multiplex PCR; TCRdb has only the in-frame clones, and not every one. The sample records about 220,000 clones, 80% being singletons. Material: peripheral blood. The source is a woman in her 70s with acute or convalescent COVID-19. The gene calls are TRBV4-1 and TRBJ2-3; tentative D call: TRBD2 (6 bases). The CDR3 sequence is CASSHGGELGADTQYF. The CDR3 DNA reads TGCGCCAGCAGCCACGGCGGGGAATTGGGGGCAGATACGCAGTATTTT.